This TCR beta chain was captured by sequencing in a study of blood T cell repertoires in COVID-19. Germline-derived CDR1 and CDR2 are MDHEN and SYDVKM. The ends lost 11 bases at V and 0 bases at J; junction bases unmatched: 10. The CDR3 runs to 15 residues. The repertoire was sequenced with immunoSEQ multiplex PCR; TCRdb's copy has only in-frame clones and lacks some. In the table there are 470,000 or so clones, 87% of which are singletons. Sequenced sample: PBMCs or T cells enriched from blood (not recorded which). The genes are TRBV28 and TRBJ1-3, with 7 bases that match TRBD1. The receptor's source is a young woman with acute COVID-19. The CDR3 protein is CASGNRGLSGNTIYF. CDR3 DNA sequence: TGTGCCTCTGGCAACAGGGGTCTCTCTGGAAACACCATATATTTT.